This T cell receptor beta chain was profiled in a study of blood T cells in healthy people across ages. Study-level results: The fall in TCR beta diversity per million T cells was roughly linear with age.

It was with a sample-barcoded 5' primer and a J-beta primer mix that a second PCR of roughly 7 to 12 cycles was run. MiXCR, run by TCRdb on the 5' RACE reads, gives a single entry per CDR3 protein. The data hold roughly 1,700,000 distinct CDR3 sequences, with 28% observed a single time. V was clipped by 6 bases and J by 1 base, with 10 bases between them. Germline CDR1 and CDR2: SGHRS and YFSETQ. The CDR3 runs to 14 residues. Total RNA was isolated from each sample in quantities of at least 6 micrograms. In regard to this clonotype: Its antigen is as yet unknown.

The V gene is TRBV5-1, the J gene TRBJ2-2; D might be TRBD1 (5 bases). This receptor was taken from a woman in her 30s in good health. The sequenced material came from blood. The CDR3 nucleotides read TGCGCCAGCAAAATCGGACAGAACACCGGGGAGCTGTTTTTT. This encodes CASKIGQNTGELFF.